The clone carrying this T cell receptor beta chain was recorded many times. Its antigen is as yet unknown. This record belongs to a study of T cells in Graves' hyperthyroidism and ophthalmopathy. General study results and limits: Most expanded thyroid clonotypes above 0.001 recurred in blood.

V shed 4 bases, J shed 0 bases, and the junction held 6 bases outside the gene matches. Germline CDR1 SGHRS, CDR2 YFSETQ. The CDR3 loop spans 15 amino acids. In the ophthalmopathy cohort, Clinical Activity Score was at least 3, NOSPECS grade at least 4, and duration under 3 months. Uncontrolled infections, other autoimmune diseases, pregnancy or lactation led to exclusion of patients. It was RNA transcripts that yielded the amplified TCR beta CDR3 regions. During a first-round RT-PCR of the TCR CDR3, the HTBI primer set was used. TCRdb ran MiXCR on the multiplex PCR reads and lists one entry per CDR3 protein. The sample contains almost 250,000 distinct CDR3 sequences, almost 25% of which appear only once.

This receptor was taken from a woman in her 40s with Graves' ophthalmopathy. The chain couples TRBV5-1 to TRBJ2-5, with 7 positions matching TRBD2. The specimen was blood. The CDR3 DNA is TGCGCCAGCAGCCTCCTGGGGGGGTACCAAGAGACCCAGTACTTC. This sequence encodes CASSLLGGYQETQYF.